Sequencing of this T cell receptor beta chain was carried out in a study of neurological immune-mediated disorders. Whole-study findings and limits: The study found the most TCR clonal expansion in HTLV-1-associated myelopathy and the least in multiple sclerosis, below healthy controls.

This clonotype was detected ten times or more. Its antigen is unknown. TCRdb re-called the 5' RACE reads with MiXCR, one entry per CDR3 protein. This sample yields under 40,000 distinct CDR3 sequences, of which roughly 3.2% are seen a single time; about 8% belongs to the top ten. Time point denoted: longitudinal time-point 1 (baseline). The CDR3 runs to 15 residues. Unmatched junction bases numbered 10, after V lost 6 bases and J lost 2 bases. Sequenced material: PBMCs. The chain has TRBV12-3 or TRBV12-4 and TRBJ2-7; 7 positions match TRBD2. The sequence came from a woman aged 55-69 years with multiple sclerosis. The CDR3: CASSPSQRGPYEQYF. The CDR3 nucleotides are TGTGCCAGCAGCCCGTCCCAGCGGGGACCCTACGAGCAGTACTTC.